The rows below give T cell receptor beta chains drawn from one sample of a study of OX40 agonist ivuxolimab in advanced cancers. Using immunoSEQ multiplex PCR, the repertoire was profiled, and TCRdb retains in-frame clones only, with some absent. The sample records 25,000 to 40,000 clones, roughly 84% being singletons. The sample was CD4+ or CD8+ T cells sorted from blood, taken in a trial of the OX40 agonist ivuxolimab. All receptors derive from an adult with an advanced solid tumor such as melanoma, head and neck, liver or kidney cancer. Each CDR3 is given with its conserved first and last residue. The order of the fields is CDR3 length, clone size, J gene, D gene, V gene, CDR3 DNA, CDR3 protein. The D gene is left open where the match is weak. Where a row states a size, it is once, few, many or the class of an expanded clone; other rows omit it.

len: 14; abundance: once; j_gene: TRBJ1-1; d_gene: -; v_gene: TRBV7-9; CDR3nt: TGTGCCAGCAGCCAGGCCGTGGACGGCACTGAAGCTTTCTTT; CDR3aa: CASSQAVDGTEAFF
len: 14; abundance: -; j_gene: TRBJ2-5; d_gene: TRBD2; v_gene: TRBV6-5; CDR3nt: TGTGCCAGCAGTTACCAAAGCGGGGCAGAGACCCAGTACTTC; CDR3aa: CASSYQSGAETQYF
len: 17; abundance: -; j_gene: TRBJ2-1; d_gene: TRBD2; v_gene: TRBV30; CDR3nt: TGTGCCTGGAGTGTACTAGTGTCGGGGGGGGTTTACAATGAGCAGTTCTTC; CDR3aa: CAWSVLVSGGVYNEQFF
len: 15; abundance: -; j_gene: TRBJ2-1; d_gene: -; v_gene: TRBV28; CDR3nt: TGTGCCAGCACCTGGGGGGACTCCAGCTACAATGAGCAGTTCTTC; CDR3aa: CASTWGDSSYNEQFF
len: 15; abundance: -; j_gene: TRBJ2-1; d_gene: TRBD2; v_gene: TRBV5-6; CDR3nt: TGTGCCAGCAGCTTTTTAGCGGGAGGGCCCGAGGAGCAGTTCTTC; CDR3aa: CASSFLAGGPEEQFF
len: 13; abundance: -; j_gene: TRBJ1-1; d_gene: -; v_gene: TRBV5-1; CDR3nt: TGCGCCAGCAGCTTGGCCGGCCCTACTGAAGCTTTCTTT; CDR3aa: CASSLAGPTEAFF
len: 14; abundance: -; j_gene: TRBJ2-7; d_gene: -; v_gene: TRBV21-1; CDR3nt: TGTGCCAGCAGCAAAGGGACAGGGGGTTACGAGCAGTACTTC; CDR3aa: CASSKGTGGYEQYF
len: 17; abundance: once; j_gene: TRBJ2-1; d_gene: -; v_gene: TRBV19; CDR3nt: TGTGCCAGTAGTCCCTGGACAGACTCTGAGATCCGATATGAGCAGTTCTTC; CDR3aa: CASSPWTDSEIRYEQFF
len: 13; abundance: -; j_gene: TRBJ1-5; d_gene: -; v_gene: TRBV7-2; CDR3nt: TGTGCCAGCAGCCCAGGGACGGCGCAGCCCCAGCATTTT; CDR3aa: CASSPGTAQPQHF
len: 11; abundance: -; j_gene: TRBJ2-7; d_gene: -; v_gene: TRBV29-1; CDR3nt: TGCAGCGTTGAAGTTTCGGTAGAGCAGTACTTC; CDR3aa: CSVEVSVEQYF
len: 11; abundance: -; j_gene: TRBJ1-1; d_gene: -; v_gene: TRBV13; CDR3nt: TGTGCCAGCAGCCGGAACACTGAAGCTTTCTTT; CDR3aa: CASSRNTEAFF
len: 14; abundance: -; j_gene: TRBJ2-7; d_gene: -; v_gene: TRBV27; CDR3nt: TGTGCCAGCAGTTCTCACCGGGACCGCTACGAGCAGTACTTC; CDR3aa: CASSSHRDRYEQYF
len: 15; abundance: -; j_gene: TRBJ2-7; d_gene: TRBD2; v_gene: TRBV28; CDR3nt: TGTGCCAGCAGGAAAACTAGCGGGAGGGTCTACGAGCAGTACTTC; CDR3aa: CASRKTSGRVYEQYF
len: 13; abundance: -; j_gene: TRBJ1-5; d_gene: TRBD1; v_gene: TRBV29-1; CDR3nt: TGCAGCGTGGGGACAGGGTGGAATCAGCCCCAGCATTTT; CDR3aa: CSVGTGWNQPQHF
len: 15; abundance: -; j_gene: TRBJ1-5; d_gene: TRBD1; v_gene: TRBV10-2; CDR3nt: TGCGCCAGCAGGGAGGGACAGGGGATCAATCAGCCCCAGCATTTT; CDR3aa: CASREGQGINQPQHF
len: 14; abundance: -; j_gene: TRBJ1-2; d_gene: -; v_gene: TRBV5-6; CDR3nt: TGTGCCAGCAGCTATACAGGGCAAATTTATGGCTACACCTTC; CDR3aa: CASSYTGQIYGYTF
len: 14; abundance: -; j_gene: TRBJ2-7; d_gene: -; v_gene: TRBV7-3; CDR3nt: TGTGCCAGCAGCTCCGGACTGATCTCCTACGAGCAGTACTTC; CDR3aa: CASSSGLISYEQYF
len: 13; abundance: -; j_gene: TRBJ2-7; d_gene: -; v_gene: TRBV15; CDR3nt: TGTGCCACCAGCAGTATAGGGGGCTACGAGCAGTACTTC; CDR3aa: CATSSIGGYEQYF
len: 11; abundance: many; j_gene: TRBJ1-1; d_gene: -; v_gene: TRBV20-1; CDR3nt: TGCAGTGCCCCCAGGGGCACTGAAGCTTTCTTT; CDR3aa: CSAPRGTEAFF
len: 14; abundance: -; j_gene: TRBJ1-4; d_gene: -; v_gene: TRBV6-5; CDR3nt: TGTGCCAGCAGACTCAGGGCCGGTAATGAAAAACTGTTTTTT; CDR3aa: CASRLRAGNEKLFF
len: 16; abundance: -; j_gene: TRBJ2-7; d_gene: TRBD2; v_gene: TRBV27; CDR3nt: TGTGCCAGCAGTTTAATACTAGCGGGAGGTATAAGCGAGCAGTACTTC; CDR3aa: CASSLILAGGISEQYF
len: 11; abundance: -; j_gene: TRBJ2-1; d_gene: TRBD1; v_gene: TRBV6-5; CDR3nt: TGTGCCAGCAGTTACAGGGACAGGGAATTCTTC; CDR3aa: CASSYRDREFF
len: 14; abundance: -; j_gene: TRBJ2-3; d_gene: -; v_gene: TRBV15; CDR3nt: TGTGCCACCAGCAGAGGTTGGGACACAGATACGCAGTATTTT; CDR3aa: CATSRGWDTDTQYF
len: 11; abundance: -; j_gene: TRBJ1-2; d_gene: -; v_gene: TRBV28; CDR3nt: TGTGCCAGCGGGCCGTGGGGCGGCTACACCTTC; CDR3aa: CASGPWGGYTF
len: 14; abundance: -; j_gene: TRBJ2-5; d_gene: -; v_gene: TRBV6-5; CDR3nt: TGTGCCAGCAGTTACTCGATGAGTAGGGAGACCCAGTACTTC; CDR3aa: CASSYSMSRETQYF
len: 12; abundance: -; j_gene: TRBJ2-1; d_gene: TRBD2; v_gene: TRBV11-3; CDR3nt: TGTGCCAGCAGCTCAACTAGCGGGAAGCAGTTCTTC; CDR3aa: CASSSTSGKQFF
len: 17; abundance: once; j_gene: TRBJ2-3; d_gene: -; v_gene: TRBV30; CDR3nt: TGTGCCTGGAGTGAGGCCGTGTTTGACAGACACACAGATACGCAGTATTTT; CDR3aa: CAWSEAVFDRHTDTQYF
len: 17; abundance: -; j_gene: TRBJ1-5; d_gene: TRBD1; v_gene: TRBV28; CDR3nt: TGTGCCAGCAGTGCCGCGGACAGGGAGGTAAGAAATCAGCCCCAGCATTTT; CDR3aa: CASSAADREVRNQPQHF
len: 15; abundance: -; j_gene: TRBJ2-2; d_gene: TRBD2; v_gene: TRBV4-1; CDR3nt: TGCGCCAGCAGCCTTGGACTAGCGGACACCGGGGAGCTGTTTTTT; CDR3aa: CASSLGLADTGELFF
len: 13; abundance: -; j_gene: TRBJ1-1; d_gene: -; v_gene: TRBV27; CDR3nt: TGTGCCAGCAGCCCCGGAGGCAGCACTGAAGCTTTCTTT; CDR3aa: CASSPGGSTEAFF
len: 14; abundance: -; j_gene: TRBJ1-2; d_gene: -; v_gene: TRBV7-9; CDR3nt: TGTGCCAGCAGCTTGTCGGGCCTTAACTATGGCTACACCTTC; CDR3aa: CASSLSGLNYGYTF
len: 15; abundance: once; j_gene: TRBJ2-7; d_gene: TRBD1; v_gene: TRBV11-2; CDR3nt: TGTGCCAGCAGCGAGAGTTCGACAGGGTTCTACGAGCAGTACTTC; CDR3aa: CASSESSTGFYEQYF
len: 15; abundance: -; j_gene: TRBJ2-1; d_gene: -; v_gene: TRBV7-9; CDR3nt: TGTGCCAGCATCCTAAGGAGAGATGGACACAATGAGCAGTTCTTC; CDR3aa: CASILRRDGHNEQFF
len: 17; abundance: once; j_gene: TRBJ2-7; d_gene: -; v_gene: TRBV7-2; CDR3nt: TGTGCCAGCAGCCCAGGAGCTTCCAAAAGCAGTTTCTACGAGCAGTACTTC; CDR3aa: CASSPGASKSSFYEQYF
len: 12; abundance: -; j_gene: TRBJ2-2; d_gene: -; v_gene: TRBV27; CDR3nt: TGTGCCAGCAGTATGAACACCGGGGAGCTGTTTTTT; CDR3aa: CASSMNTGELFF
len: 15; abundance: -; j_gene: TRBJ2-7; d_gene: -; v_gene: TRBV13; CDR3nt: TGTGCCAGCAGCTTAGAGACCCCGGGGATCCACGAGCAGTACTTC; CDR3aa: CASSLETPGIHEQYF
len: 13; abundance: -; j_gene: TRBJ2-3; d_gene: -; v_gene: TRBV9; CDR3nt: TGTGCCAGCAGCGTAGCCATCACAGATACGCAGTATTTT; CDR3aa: CASSVAITDTQYF
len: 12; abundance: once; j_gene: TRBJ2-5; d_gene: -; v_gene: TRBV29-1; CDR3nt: TGCAGCGTTGAGCAAGAATGGGAGACCCAGTACTTC; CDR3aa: CSVEQEWETQYF
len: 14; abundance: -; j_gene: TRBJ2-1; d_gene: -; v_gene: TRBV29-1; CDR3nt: TGCAGCGTCGACTCGAGGATCGACGACGGCGGGCAGTTCTTC; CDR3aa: CSVDSRIDDGGQFF
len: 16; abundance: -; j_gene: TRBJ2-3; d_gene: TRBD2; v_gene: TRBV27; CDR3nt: TGTGCCAGCAGTCCCCGGCGGGGGGTTAGCACAGATACGCAGTATTTT; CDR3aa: CASSPRRGVSTDTQYF
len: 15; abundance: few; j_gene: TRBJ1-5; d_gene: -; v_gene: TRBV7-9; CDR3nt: TGTGCCTGGGGCAGGGTGACCTATAGCAATCAGCCCCAGCATTTT; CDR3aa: CAWGRVTYSNQPQHF
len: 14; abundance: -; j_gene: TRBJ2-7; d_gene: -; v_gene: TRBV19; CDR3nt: TGTGCCAGTACCCCCCGTGGCTACCCCTACGAGCAGTACTTC; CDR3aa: CASTPRGYPYEQYF
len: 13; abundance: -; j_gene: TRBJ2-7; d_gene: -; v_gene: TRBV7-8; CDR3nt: TGTGCCAGCAGCTTGCAACAGGGTTACGAGCAGTACTTC; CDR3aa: CASSLQQGYEQYF
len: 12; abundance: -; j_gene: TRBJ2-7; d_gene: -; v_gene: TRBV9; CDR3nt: TGTGCCAGCAGCGAATTTGGCTCCGAGCAGTACTTC; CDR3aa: CASSEFGSEQYF
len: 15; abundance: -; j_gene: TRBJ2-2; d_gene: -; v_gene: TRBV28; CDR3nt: TGTGCCAGCAGCATCGGGGCAGGGAGACTCGGGGAGCTGTTTTTT; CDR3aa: CASSIGAGRLGELFF